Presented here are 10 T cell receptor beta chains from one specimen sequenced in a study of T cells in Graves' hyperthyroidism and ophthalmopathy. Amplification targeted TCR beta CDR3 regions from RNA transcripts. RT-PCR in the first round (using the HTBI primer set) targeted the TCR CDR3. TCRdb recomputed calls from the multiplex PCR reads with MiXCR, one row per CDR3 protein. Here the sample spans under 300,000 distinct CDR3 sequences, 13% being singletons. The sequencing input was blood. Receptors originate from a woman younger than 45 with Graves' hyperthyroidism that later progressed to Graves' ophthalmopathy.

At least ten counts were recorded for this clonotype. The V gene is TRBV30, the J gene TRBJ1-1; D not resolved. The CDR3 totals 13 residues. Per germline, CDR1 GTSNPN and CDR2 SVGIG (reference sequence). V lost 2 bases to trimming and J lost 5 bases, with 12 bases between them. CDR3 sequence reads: CAWSRGSRTEAFF. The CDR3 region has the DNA TGTGCCTGGAGTAGAGGGAGCAGAACTGAAGCTTTCTTT.

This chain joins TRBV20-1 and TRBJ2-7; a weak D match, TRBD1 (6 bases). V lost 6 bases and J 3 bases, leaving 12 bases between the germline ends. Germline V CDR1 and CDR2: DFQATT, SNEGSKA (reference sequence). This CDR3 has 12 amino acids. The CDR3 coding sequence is TGCAGTGCGGACTCAGGGGTCTACGAGCAGTACTTC. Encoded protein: CSADSGVYEQYF.

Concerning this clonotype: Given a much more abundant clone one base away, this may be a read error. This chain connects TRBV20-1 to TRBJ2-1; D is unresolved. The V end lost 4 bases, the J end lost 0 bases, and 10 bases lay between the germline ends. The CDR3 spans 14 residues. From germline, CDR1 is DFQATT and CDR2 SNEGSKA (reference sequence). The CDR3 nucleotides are TGCAGTGCTAAGGTCCGCGGCTCCTACAATGAGCAGTTCTTC. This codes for CSAKVRGSYNEQFF.

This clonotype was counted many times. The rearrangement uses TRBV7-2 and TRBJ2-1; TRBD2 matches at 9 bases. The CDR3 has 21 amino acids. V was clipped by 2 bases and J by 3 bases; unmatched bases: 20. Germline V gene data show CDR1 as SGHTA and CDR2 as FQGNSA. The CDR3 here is CASSLKDPGLLAGDDYNEQFF. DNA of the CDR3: TGTGCCAGCAGCTTAAAGGACCCGGGACTGTTAGCGGGAGACGACTACAATGAGCAGTTCTTC.

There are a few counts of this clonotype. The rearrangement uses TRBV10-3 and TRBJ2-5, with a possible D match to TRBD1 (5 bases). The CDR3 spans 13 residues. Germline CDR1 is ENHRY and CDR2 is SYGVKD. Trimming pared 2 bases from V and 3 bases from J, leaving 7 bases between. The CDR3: CAISEGREETQYF. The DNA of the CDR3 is TGTGCCATCAGTGAGGGCAGGGAAGAGACCCAGTACTTC.

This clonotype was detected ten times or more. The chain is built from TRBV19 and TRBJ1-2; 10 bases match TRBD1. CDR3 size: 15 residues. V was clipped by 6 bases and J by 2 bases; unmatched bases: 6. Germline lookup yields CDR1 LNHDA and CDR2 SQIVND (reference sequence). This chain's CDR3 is CASSKGDRGNYGYTF. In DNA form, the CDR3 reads TGTGCCAGTAGCAAGGGGGACAGGGGCAACTATGGCTACACCTTC.

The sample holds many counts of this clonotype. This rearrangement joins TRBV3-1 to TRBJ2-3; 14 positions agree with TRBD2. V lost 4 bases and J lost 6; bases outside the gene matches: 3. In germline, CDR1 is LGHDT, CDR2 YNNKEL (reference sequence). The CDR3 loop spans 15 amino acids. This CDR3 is CASSRRTSGGDTQYF. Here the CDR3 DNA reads TGTGCCAGCAGCCGGCGGACTAGCGGGGGGGATACGCAGTATTTT.

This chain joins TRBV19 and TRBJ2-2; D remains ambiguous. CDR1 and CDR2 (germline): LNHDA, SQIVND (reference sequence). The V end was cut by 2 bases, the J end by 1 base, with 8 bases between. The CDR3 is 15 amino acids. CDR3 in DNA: TGTGCCAGTAGTATAACCGGGTGGAACACCGGGGAGCTGTTTTTT. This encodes CASSITGWNTGELFF.

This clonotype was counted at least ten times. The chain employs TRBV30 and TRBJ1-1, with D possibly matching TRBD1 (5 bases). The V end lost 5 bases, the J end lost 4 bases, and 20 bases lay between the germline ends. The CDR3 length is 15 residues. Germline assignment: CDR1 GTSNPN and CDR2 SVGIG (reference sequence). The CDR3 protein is CAWRGLRGVGTEAFF. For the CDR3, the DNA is TGTGCCTGGCGGGGACTTCGGGGGGTCGGCACTGAAGCTTTCTTT.

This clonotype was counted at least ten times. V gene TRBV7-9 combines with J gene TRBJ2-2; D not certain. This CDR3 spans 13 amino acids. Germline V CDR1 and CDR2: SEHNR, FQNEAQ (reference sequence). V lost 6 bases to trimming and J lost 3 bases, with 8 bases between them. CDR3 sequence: CASSGQDTGELFF. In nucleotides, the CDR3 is TGTGCCAGCAGTGGGCAAGACACCGGGGAGCTGTTTTTT. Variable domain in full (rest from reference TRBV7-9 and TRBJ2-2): DTGVSQNPRHKITKRGQNVTFRCDPISEHNRLYWYRQTLGQGPEFLTYFQNEAQLEKSRLLSDRFSAERPKGSFSTLEIQRTEQGDSAMYLCASSGQDTGELFFGEGSRLTVL.